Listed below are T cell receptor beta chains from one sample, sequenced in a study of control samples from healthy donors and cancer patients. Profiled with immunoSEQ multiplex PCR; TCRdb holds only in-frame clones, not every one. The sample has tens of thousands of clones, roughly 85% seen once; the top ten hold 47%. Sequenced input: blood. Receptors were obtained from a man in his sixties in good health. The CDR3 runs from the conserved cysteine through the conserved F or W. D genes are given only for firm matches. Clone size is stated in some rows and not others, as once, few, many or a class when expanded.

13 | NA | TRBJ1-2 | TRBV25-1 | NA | TGTGCCAGCGCGGCTCGGGACGGCTATGGCTACACCTTC | CASAARDGYGYTF
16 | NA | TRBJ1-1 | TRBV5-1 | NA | TGCGCCAGCAGCTTGGCCGGGGAGGGGGTTGGCACTGAAGCTTTCTTT | CASSLAGEGVGTEAFF
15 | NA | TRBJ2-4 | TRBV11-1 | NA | TGTGCCAGCAGCCGGAATGACAGGGCCAAAAACATTCAGTACTTC | CASSRNDRAKNIQYF
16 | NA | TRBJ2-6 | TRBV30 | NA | TGTGCCTGGAGTTACCCTCAAGTTTCTGGGGCCAACGTCCTGACTTTC | CAWSYPQVSGANVLTF
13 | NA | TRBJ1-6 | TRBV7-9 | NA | TGTGCCAGCAGCCTGGAGGGAGGTTCACCCCTCCACTTT | CASSLEGGSPLHF
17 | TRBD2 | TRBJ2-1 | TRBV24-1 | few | TGTGCCACCAGTGATTCCTTAGCGGGAGTTAAGATCAATGAGCAGTTCTTC | CATSDSLAGVKINEQFF
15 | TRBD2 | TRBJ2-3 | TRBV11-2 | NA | TGTGCCAGCAGCTTTATAGCGGGAGTCCCAGATACGCAGTATTTT | CASSFIAGVPDTQYF
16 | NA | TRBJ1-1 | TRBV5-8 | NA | TGTGCCAGCAGCCCCCGTGGGGGTTGGGACATCGCTGGAGCTTTCTTT | CASSPRGGWDIAGAFF
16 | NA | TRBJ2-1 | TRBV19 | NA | TGTGCCAGTAGTATAGTAAGGCTCAAGGGATACAATGAGCAGTTCTTC | CASSIVRLKGYNEQFF
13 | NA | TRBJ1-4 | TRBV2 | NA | TGTGCCAGTCGGAGGGAACCTAATGAAAAACTGTTTTTT | CASRREPNEKLFF
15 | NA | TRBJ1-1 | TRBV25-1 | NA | TGTGCCAGCAGCCCCGGACTATTACGGAACACTGAAGCTTTCTTT | CASSPGLLRNTEAFF
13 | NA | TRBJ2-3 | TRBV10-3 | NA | TGTGCCATCGGTGCAGCCGGCCTAGATACGCAGTATTTT | CAIGAAGLDTQYF
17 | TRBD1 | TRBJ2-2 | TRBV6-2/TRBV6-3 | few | TGTGCCAGCAGTTTCGGGGCAGGGGGCGCAGGGACCGGGGAGCTGTTTTTT | CASSFGAGGAGTGELFF
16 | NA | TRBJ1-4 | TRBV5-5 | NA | TGTGCCAGCAGCTTTAGAAGACCGACGACTAATGAAAAACTGTTTTTT | CASSFRRPTTNEKLFF
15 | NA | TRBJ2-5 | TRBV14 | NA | TGTGCCAGCAGCCGGGGTGGTACAAGCCAAGAGACCCAGTACTTC | CASSRGGTSQETQYF
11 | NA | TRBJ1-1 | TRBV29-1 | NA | TGCAGCGTTGGAACAGCTACTGAAGCTTTCTTT | CSVGTATEAFF
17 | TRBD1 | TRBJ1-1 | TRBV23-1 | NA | TGCGCCAGCAGTCAATCGGGAGAGGGGGCCAGTGGCACTGAAGCTTTCTTT | CASSQSGEGASGTEAFF
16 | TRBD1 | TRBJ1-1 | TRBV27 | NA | TGTGCCAGCAGTTTACGATTGGACAGGGCGTTACCCGAAGCTTTCTTT | CASSLRLDRALPEAFF
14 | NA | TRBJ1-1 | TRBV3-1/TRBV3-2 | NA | TGTGCCAGCAGCCGCCAAAGGGGAAACACTGAAGCTTTCTTT | CASSRQRGNTEAFF
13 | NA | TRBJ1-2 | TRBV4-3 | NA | TGCGCCAGCAGCTCGGACAGTGACTATGGCTACACCTTC | CASSSDSDYGYTF
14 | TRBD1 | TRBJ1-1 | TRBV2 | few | TGTGCCAGCAGGGGACAGGTTGCGAACACTGAAGCTTTCTTT | CASRGQVANTEAFF
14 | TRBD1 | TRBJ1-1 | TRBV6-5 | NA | TGTGCCAGCAGCCTGACAGGGATCGGCACTGAAGCTTTCTTT | CASSLTGIGTEAFF
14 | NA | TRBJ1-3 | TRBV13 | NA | TGTGCCAGCAGGGAGTACAAGTCTGGAAACACCATATATTTT | CASREYKSGNTIYF
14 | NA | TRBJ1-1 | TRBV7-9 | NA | TGTGCCAGCAGCCGAGAGGGACAAGCCCACGGCGCTTTCTTT | CASSREGQAHGAFF
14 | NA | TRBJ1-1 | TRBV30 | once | TGTGCCTGGAGTGTTGGTCTTATGAACACTGAAGCTTTCTTT | CAWSVGLMNTEAFF
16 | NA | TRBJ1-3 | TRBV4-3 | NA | TGCGCCAGCAGCCAAGATTCAGTAAGCTCTGGAAACACCATATATTTT | CASSQDSVSSGNTIYF
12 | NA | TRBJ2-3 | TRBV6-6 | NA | TGTGCCAGCATCCAGACGGGAGATACGCAGTATTTT | CASIQTGDTQYF
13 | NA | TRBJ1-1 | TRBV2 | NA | TGTGCCAGCAGAGAAATCCGGGATCAGGAAGCTTTCTTT | CASREIRDQEAFF
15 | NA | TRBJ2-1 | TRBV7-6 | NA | TGTGCCAGCAGCTTAGCACTAGGGGGGGCCAATGAGCAGTTCTTC | CASSLALGGANEQFF
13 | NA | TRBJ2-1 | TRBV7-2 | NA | TGTGCCAGCAGACCCCGGCCGGGGAGTGAGCAGTTCTTC | CASRPRPGSEQFF
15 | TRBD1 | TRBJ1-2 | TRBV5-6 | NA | TGTGCCAGCAGCTTGGACCCCCAGGGGGCGAGGGGCTACACCTTC | CASSLDPQGARGYTF
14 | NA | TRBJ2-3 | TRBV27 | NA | TGTGCCAGCAATTTGACTAGTTGGCCAGATACGCAGTATTTT | CASNLTSWPDTQYF
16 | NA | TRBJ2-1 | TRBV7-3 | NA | TGTGCCAGCAGCTTAACACAGTTCTACTCCTACAATGAGCAGTTCTTC | CASSLTQFYSYNEQFF
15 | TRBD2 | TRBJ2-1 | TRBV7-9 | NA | TGTGCCAGCAGCTGGCGCGGGGGGCGCCTGCATGAGCAGTTCTTC | CASSWRGGRLHEQFF
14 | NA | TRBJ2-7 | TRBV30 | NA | TGTGCCTGGAAATCACGGAGCCATTCTTACGAGCAGTACTTC | CAWKSRSHSYEQYF
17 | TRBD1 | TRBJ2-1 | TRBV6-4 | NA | TGTGCCAGCAGTGTTCGAGGGGGCCCGAGCTCCTACAATGAGCAGTTCTTC | CASSVRGGPSSYNEQFF
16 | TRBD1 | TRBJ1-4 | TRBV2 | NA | TGTGCCAGCAGTGAAGCTACAGGGGCGACTAATGAAAAACTGTTTTTT | CASSEATGATNEKLFF
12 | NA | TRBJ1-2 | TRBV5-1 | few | TGCGCCAGCAGCTTGGGGACAGATGGCTACACCTTC | CASSLGTDGYTF
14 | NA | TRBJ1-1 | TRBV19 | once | TGTGCCAGTAGTATAGTCACTACGAACACTGAAGCTTTCTTT | CASSIVTTNTEAFF
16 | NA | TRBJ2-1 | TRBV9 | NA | TGTGCCAGCAGCGTAGTGGGCCCTACCCACCACAATGAGCAGTTCTTC | CASSVVGPTHHNEQFF
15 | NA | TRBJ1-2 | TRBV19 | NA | TGTGCCAGTACGAAGGGGGGGCTGGTGGACTATGGCTACACCTTC | CASTKGGLVDYGYTF
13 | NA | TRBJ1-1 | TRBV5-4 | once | TGTGCCAGCAGCCTCTTGGGGGGGGGCGAAGCTTTCTTT | CASSLLGGGEAFF
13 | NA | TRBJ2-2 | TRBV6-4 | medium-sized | TGTGCCAGCAGTGTTGGGGCTGGCGGGGAGCTGTTTTTT | CASSVGAGGELFF
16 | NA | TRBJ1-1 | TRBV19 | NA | TGTGCCAGTAGTATACCCACCCGGGGGAGGGGGGCTGAAGCTTTCTTT | CASSIPTRGRGAEAFF
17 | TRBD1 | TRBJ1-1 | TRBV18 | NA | TGTGCCAGCTCACCCAGATCTGCAGGGGGAGTAGGCACTGAAGCTTTCTTT | CASSPRSAGGVGTEAFF
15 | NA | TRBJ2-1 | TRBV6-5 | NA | TGTGCCAGCAGGACCGGGACGGCCGGCGACAATGAGCAGTTCTTC | CASRTGTAGDNEQFF
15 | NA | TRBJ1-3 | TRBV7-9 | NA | TGTGCCAGCAGCTTTTCTAGAAGCTCTGGAAACACCATATATTTT | CASSFSRSSGNTIYF
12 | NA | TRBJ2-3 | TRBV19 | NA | TGTGCCAGTAGTATTGCGACAGATACGCAGTATTTT | CASSIATDTQYF
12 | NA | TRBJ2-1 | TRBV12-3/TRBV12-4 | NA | TGTGCCAGCAGTTTCGATGTATATGAGCAGTTCTTC | CASSFDVYEQFF
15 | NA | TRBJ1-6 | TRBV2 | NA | TGTGCCAGCCCGACAGGTTCGGCGGATAATTCACCCCTCCACTTT | CASPTGSADNSPLHF
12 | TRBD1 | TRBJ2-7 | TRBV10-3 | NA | TGTGCCATCAAGGGACAGGGCTACGAGCAGTACTTC | CAIKGQGYEQYF
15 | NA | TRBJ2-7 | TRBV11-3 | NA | TGTGCCAGCAGCTTAGAGGGGAGCGGAAACTACGAGCAGTACTTC | CASSLEGSGNYEQYF
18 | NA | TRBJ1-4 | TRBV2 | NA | TGTGCCAGCAGTGTCGACTCGGGAGGGGACTTCGGTAATGAAAAACTGTTTTTT | CASSVDSGGDFGNEKLFF
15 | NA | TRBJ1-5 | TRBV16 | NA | TGTGCCAGCAATCACAGGGTTGGGGGCAATCAGCCCCAGCATTTT | CASNHRVGGNQPQHF
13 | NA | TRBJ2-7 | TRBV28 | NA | TGTGCCAGCAGTTCGGAGGGCCGGTACGAGCAGTACTTC | CASSSEGRYEQYF
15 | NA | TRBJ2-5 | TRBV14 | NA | TGTGCCAGCAGCCAAGATCCTCACAGGGCCGAGACCCAGTACTTC | CASSQDPHRAETQYF
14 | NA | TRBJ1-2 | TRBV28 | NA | TGTGCCAGCAGTTTATTAAGTGGAAACTATGGCTACACCTTC | CASSLLSGNYGYTF
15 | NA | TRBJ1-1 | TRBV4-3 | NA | TGCGCCAGCAGCCAAGATATTTTCAGGGACACTGAAGCTTTCTTT | CASSQDIFRDTEAFF
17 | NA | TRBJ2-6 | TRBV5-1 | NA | TGCGCCAGCAGCGCACAGGTTTCTATCTCTGGGGCCAACGTCCTGACTTTC | CASSAQVSISGANVLTF
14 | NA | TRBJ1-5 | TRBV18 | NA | TGTGCCAGCTCACCCGACAGAAGCAATCAGCCCCAGCATTTT | CASSPDRSNQPQHF